This entry lists 9 T cell receptor beta chains sequenced from one sample in a study of T cells in Graves' hyperthyroidism and ophthalmopathy. Regions amplified from RNA transcripts were the TCR beta CDR3 regions. The TCR CDR3 was amplified in a first-round RT-PCR using the HTBI primer set. MiXCR, run by TCRdb on the multiplex PCR reads, gives a single entry per CDR3 protein. The sample carries 350,000 or so distinct CDR3 sequences, 15% to 20% recorded once. Source material: blood. All receptors come from a woman in her thirties or forties with Graves' ophthalmopathy.

In this sample, this clonotype turned up many times. The rearrangement uses TRBV6-1 and TRBJ1-5; perhaps TRBD1 as D (6 bases). Trimming stripped 5 bases from V and 6 bases from J, with 14 bases between. Germline CDR1 and CDR2: MNHNS and SASEGT. The CDR3 has 14 residues. The CDR3 bases are TGTGCCAGCAGTACGTGGAGGGGGGGTCAGCCCCAGCATTTT. Protein: CASSTWRGGQPQHF.

This clonotype was counted many times. The genes are TRBV30 and TRBJ2-7; no clear D. With 2 bases removed from V and 2 bases from J, the gap between germline ends came to 10 bases. There are 13 residues in the CDR3. Germline V lookup: CDR1 GTSNPN, CDR2 SVGIG (reference sequence). The CDR3 DNA reads TGTGCCTGGAGTTCAGGTCAACCCTACGAGCAGTACTTC. Protein product: CAWSSGQPYEQYF.

This clonotype was counted many times. The rearrangement joins TRBV20-1 to TRBJ2-2; D perhaps matches TRBD1 (6 bases). V was trimmed by 1 base and J by 3 bases, leaving 15 bases between them. The CDR3 sequence is 16 residues long. The germline CDR1 and CDR2 sequences are DFQATT and SNEGSKA (reference sequence). CDR3: CSARAVGRGDTGELFF. In DNA form, the CDR3 reads TGCAGTGCTAGAGCAGTAGGCAGGGGCGACACCGGGGAGCTGTTTTTT.

At least ten counts were recorded for this clonotype. The V call is TRBV15, the J call TRBJ2-7; TRBD1 matches at 9 bases. The germline V gene encodes CDR1 LNHNV and CDR2 YYDKDF (reference sequence). This CDR3 has 17 residues. V lost 5 bases to trimming and J lost 4 bases; unmatched junction nucleotides: 15. In DNA form, the CDR3 reads TGTGCCACCAGCGTGGACAGGGGAACCTCCTCCAGGTACGAGCAGTACTTC. Its protein product is CATSVDRGTSSRYEQYF.

Ten or more counts support this clonotype. V gene TRBV5-1 combines with J gene TRBJ2-7; TRBD2 agrees at 7 bases. This CDR3 has 14 amino acids. After removal of 5 bases from V and 5 bases from J, the junction contained 10 bases not matched to a gene. Germline CDR1 and CDR2: SGHRS and YFSETQ. CDR3 bases: TGCGCCAGCAGGTACGGCGGGAGTATGAACGAGCAGTACTTC. Its translation: CASRYGGSMNEQYF.

Ten or more counts support this clonotype. The chain links TRBV29-1 to TRBJ1-1, with D possibly being TRBD1 (6 bases). The CDR3 loop spans 13 amino acids. Germline loops: CDR1 SQVTM, CDR2 ANQGSEA. The ends were cut back, 8 bases at V and 1 base at J, with 14 bases in the middle. CDR3 amino acids: CSSKGGQNTEAFF. For the CDR3, the DNA is TGCAGCTCCAAGGGGGGGCAGAACACTGAAGCTTTCTTT.

This clonotype was seen many times. V and J are TRBV3-1 and TRBJ2-5, with 7 bases fitting TRBD1. In germline, CDR1 is LGHDT, CDR2 YNNKEL (reference sequence). This CDR3 has 16 residues. Trimming at V came to 3 bases and at J to 2 bases, leaving 9 bases not matched to a gene. The CDR3 spells CASSHPTKGQQETQYF. The CDR3, as DNA: TGTGCCAGCAGCCATCCAACAAAGGGACAGCAAGAGACCCAGTACTTC.

This clonotype was counted many times. V usage is TRBV2 and J usage is TRBJ2-5; D is possibly TRBD1 (6 bases). Germline values: CDR1 SNHLY, CDR2 FYNNEI. The V gene lost 9 bases and the J gene lost 6 bases, with 17 bases spanning the gap. CDR3 size: 13 residues. The CDR3: CASIFDRSKTQYF. CDR3 DNA: TGTGCCAGTATTTTCGACAGGAGTAAGACCCAGTACTTC.

The table lists this clonotype with many counts. The V and J genes are TRBV27 and TRBJ1-5, with D possibly TRBD1 on 5 matching bases. The CDR3 length is 16 residues. Germline V CDR1 and CDR2: MNHEY, SMNVEV (reference sequence). Trimming stripped 5 bases from V and 3 bases from J, with 17 bases between. The CDR3 DNA is TGTGCCAGCAGTCCCATACCCCGACAGTCCAATCAGCCCCAGCATTTT. This translates into CASSPIPRQSNQPQHF.